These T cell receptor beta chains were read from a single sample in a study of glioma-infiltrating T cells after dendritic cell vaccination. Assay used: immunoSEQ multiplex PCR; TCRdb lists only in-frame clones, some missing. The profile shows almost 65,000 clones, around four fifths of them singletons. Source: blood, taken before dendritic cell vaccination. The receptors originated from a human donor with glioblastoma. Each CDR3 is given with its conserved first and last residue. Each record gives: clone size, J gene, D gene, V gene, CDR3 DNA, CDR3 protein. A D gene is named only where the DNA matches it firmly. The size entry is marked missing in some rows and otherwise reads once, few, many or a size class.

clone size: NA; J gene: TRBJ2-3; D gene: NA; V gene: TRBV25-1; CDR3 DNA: TGTGCCAGCAGTGATCCTTCCCGACAGTCTAGCACAGATACGCAGTATTTT; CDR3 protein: CASSDPSRQSSTDTQYF
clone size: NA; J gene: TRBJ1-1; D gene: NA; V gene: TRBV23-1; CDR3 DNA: TGCGCCAGCAGTCCAAAAGAGGGCACTTTCTTT; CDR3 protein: CASSPKEGTFF
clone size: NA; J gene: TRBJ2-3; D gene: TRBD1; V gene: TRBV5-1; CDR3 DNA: TGCGCCAGCAGCACCGGACAGGGGGTCCGCACAGATACGCAGTATTTT; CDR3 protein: CASSTGQGVRTDTQYF
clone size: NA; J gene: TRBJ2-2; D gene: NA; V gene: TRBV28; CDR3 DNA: TGTGCCAGCAGTTTAGGGGCCAGAAACACCGGGGAGCTGTTTTTT; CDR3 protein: CASSLGARNTGELFF
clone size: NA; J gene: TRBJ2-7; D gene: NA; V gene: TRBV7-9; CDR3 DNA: TGTGCCAGCAGCTTAGACAGGGCACGGGACGAGCAGTACTTC; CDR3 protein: CASSLDRARDEQYF
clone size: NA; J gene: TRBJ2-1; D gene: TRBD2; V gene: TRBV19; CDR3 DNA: TGTGCCAGTAGTATAACGGGGGGTTACAATGAGCAGTTCTTC; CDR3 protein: CASSITGGYNEQFF
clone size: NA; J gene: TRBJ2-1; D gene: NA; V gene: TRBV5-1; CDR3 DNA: TGCGCCAGCAGCTTGGATAGACAGCCTCCCGTCCACAATGAGCAGTTCTTC; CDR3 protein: CASSLDRQPPVHNEQFF
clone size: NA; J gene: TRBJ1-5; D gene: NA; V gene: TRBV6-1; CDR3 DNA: TGTGCCATCAAACTCGGTGCGGGGGTTCAGCCCCAGCATTTT; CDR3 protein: CAIKLGAGVQPQHF
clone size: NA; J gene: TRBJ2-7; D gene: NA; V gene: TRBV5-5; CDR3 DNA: TGTGCCAGCAGCATACAGGGTTACGAGCAGTACTTC; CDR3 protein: CASSIQGYEQYF
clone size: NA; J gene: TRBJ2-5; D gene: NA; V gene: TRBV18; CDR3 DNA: TGTGCCAGCTCACCCCAGGCTTCCTATCCGGAGACCCAGTACTTC; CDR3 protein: CASSPQASYPETQYF
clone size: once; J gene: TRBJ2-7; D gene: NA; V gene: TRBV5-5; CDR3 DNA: TGTGCCAGCAGCTTAGGGGATTGGGCCTACGAGCAGTACTTC; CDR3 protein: CASSLGDWAYEQYF
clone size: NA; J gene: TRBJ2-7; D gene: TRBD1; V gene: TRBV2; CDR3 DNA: TGTGCCAGCAGACCTACGGGACAGCCTGTCTACGAGCAGTACTTC; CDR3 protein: CASRPTGQPVYEQYF
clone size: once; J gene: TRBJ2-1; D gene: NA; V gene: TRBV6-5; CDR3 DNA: TGTGCCAGCAGTGGTGTAGGGGATGAGCAGTTCTTC; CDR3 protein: CASSGVGDEQFF
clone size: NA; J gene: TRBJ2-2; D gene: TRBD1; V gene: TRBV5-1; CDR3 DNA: TGCGCCAGCAGCCCCGGACAGGAGATAAACACCGGGGAGCTGTTTTTT; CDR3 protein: CASSPGQEINTGELFF
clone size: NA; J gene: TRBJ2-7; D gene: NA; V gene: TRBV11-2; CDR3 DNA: TGTGCCAGCAGCCTTCTGACGGGCGGGAAATACGAGCAGTACTTC; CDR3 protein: CASSLLTGGKYEQYF